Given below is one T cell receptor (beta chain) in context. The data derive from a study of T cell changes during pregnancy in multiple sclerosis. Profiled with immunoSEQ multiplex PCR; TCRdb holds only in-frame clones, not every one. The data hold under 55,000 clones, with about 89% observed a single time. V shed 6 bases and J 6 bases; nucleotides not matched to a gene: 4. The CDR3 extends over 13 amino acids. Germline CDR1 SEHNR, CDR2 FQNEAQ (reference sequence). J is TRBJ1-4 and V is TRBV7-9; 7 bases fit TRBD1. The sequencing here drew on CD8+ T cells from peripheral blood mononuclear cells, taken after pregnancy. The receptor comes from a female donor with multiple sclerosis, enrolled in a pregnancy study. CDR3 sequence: CASRLTGDEKLFF. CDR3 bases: TGTGCCAGCAGGCTAACAGGGGATGAAAAACTGTTTTTT.